The text below deals with one T cell receptor (beta chain). These data are taken from a study of blood T cell repertoires in COVID-19. At the level of the study: The origin of the acute and convalescent COVID-19 samples was the United States, Italy and Spain.

Study processing details: The assay estimated nucleated cells by amplifying reference gene primers. Sequenced by immunoSEQ multiplex PCR; TCRdb stores in-frame clones only, minus some. From that table come the V and J calls and clone size; the DNA was used to work out D and trimming. The table shows 78,000 or so clones, with about nine tenths occurring only once. Germline CDR1 ENHRY, CDR2 SYGVKD. CDR3 length equals 16 residues. Trimming took off 0 bases at V and 2 bases at J, with 13 bases between the two ends. The chain has TRBV10-3 and TRBJ1-1, with D possibly matching TRBD1 (5 bases). The source material was peripheral blood. This receptor was identified in a woman in her 50s with acute or convalescent COVID-19. The CDR3 sequence is CAISESKAGLNTEAFF. As DNA, the CDR3 is TGTGCCATCAGTGAGTCTAAGGCAGGGCTTAACACTGAAGCTTTCTTT.